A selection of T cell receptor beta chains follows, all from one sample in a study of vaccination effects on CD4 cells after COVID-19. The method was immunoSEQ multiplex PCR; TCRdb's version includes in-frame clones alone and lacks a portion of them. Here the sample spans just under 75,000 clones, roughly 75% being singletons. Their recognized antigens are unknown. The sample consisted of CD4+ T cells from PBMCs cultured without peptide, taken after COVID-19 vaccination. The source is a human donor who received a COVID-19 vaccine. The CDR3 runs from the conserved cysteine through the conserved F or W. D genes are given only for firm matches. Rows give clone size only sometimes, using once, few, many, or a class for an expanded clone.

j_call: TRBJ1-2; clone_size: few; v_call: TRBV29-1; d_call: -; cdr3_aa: CSGSLEAYGYTF; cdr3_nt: TGCAGCGGGAGCCTTGAAGCCTATGGCTACACCTTC
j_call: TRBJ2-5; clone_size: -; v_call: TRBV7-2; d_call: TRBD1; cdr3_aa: CASSLERGRETQYF; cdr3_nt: TGTGCCAGCAGCTTAGAAAGGGGGCGGGAGACCCAGTACTTC
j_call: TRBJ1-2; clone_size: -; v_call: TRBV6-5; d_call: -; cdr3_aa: CASSSRTVGVYGYTF; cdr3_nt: TGTGCCAGCAGCTCTAGGACCGTTGGTGTCTATGGCTACACCTTC
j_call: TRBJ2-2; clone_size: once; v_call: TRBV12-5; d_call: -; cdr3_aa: CASGRRHQPTNTGELFF; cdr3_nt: TGTGCTAGTGGTAGGAGACACCAACCAACGAACACCGGGGAGCTGTTTTTT
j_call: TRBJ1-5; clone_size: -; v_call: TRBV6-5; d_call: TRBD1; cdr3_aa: CASSPGQLLNQPQHF; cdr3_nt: TGTGCCAGCAGTCCGGGACAGCTATTAAATCAGCCCCAGCATTTT
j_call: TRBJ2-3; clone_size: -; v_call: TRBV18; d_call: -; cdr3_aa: CASSSQGTDTQYF; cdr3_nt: TGTGCCAGCTCATCCCAGGGCACAGATACGCAGTATTTT
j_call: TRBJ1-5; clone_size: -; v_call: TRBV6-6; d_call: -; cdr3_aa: CASSYSPQSNQPQHF; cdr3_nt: TGTGCCAGCAGTTACTCGCCCCAAAGCAATCAGCCCCAGCATTTT
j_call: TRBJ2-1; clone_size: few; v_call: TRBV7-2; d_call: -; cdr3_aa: CASSPRGGAGNEQFF; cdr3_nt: TGTGCCAGCAGCCCACGTGGTGGGGCCGGGAATGAGCAGTTCTTC
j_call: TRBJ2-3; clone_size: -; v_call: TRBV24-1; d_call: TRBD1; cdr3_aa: CATSVPGTGVDTQYF; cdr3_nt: TGTGCCACCAGTGTTCCCGGGACAGGGGTAGATACGCAGTATTTT
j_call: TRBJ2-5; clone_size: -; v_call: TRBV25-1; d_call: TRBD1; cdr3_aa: CASSDYRGQETQYF; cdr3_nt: TGTGCCAGCAGTGACTACAGGGGCCAAGAGACCCAGTACTTC
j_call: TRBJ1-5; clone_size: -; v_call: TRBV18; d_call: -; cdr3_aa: CASSQQAGNQPQHF; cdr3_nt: TGTGCCAGCTCACAACAAGCGGGTAATCAGCCCCAGCATTTT
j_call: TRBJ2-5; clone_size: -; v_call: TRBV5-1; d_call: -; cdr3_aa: CASSLGPEQETQYF; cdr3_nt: TGCGCCAGCAGCTTGGGGCCGGAGCAAGAGACCCAGTACTTC
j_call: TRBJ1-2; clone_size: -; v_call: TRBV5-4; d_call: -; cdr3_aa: CASSRDNYGYTF; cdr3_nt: TGTGCCAGCAGCAGAGACAACTATGGCTACACCTTC
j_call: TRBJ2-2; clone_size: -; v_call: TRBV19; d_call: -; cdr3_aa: CASSMLTGGTGELFF; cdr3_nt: TGTGCCAGTAGTATGTTGACAGGTGGCACCGGGGAGCTGTTTTTT
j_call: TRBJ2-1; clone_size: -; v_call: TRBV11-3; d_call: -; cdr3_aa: CASSDSSYNEQFF; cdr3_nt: TGTGCCAGCTCGGATAGCTCCTACAATGAGCAGTTCTTC
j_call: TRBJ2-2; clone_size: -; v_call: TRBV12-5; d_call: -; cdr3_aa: CASGLGHTGELFF; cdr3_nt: TGTGCTAGTGGTCTCGGACACACCGGGGAGCTGTTTTTT
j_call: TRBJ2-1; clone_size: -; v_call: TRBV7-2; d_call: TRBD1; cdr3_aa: CASSLSSGTGKNEQFF; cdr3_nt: TGTGCCAGCAGCTTATCCTCCGGGACAGGAAAAAATGAGCAGTTCTTC
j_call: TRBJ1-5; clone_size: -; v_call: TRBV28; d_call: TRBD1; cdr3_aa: CASTTGGRNQPQHF; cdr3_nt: TGTGCCAGCACCACAGGGGGTAGGAATCAGCCCCAGCATTTT
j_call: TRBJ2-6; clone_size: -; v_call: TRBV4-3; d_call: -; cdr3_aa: CASSQSHRAGANVLTF; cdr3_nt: TGCGCCAGCAGCCAATCGCACAGGGCTGGGGCCAACGTCCTGACTTTC
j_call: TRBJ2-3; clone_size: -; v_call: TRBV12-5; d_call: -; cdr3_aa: CASGSASDTQYF; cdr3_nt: TGTGCTAGTGGTTCCGCCTCAGATACGCAGTATTTT
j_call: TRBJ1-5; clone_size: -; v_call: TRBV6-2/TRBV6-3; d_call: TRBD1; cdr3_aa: CASSSYTGVSNQPQHF; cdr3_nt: TGTGCCAGCAGTTCCTATACAGGGGTAAGCAATCAGCCCCAGCATTTT
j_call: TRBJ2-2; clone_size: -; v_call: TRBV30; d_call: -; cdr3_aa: CAWSSVRAWGRPSDTGELFF; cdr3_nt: TGTGCCTGGTCCAGTGTGAGGGCGTGGGGCAGGCCCTCGGACACCGGGGAGCTGTTTTTT
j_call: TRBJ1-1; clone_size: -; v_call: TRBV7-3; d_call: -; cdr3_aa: CASSLTRGDTEAFF; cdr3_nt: TGTGCCAGCAGCTTAACCAGAGGGGACACTGAAGCTTTCTTT
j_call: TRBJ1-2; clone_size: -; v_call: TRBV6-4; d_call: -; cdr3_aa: CASSKDLNYGYTF; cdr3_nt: TGTGCCAGCAGTAAGGACCTTAACTATGGCTACACCTTC
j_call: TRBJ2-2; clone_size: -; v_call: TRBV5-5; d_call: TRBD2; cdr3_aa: CASSSSGGRNTGELFF; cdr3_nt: TGTGCCAGCAGCTCAAGCGGGGGCCGGAACACCGGGGAGCTGTTTTTT
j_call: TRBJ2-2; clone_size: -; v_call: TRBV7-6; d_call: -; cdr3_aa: CASSLRVVRTGELFF; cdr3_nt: TGTGCCAGCAGCTTAAGGGTAGTCCGCACCGGGGAGCTGTTTTTT
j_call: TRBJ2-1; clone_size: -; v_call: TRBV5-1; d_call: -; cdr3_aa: CASSLVPASAGPYNEQFF; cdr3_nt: TGCGCCAGCAGCTTGGTACCGGCTTCGGCGGGGCCCTACAATGAGCAGTTCTTC
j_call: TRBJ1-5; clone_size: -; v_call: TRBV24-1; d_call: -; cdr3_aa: CATRSYNRVHNQPQHF; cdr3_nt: TGTGCCACCAGGTCCTACAACAGGGTACACAATCAGCCCCAGCATTTT
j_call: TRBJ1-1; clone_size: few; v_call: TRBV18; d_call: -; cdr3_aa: CASSPSGGGTEAFF; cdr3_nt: TGTGCCAGCTCACCTTCCGGGGGCGGCACTGAAGCTTTCTTT
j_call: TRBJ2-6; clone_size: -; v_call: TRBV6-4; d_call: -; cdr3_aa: CASSSGAGNVLTF; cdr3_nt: TGTGCCAGCAGTTCGGGAGCAGGCAACGTCCTGACTTTC